Listed here is a single TCR beta chain. This clonotype has a count of ten or more. Its antigen is unknown. No much larger clonotype is one base removed from it; base qualities were not supplied. The library was prepared using 5' RACE. Sequenced on a NextSeq 500. In the TCR library protocol, unique molecular identifiers were attached to individual cDNA molecules to correct for PCR bias and sequencing error. Both TCR alpha and beta chains were sequenced, and tight co-correlation was observed between alpha and beta sequence abundances in each sample. As for the authors' bioinformatics: Decombinator V4 was used to annotate TCR sequences for V gene, J gene and CDR3. TCRs were defined as expanded if a significant change between any two time points was detected under a Poisson model with p below 0.0001. TCR abundances were normalised to the total number of TCRs sequenced per sample and expressed as counts per million. TRAV1-2 paired with TRAJ12, TRAJ20 or TRAJ33 defined MAIT TCRs, while TRAV10 paired with TRAJ18 defined iNKT TCRs. VDJdb, accessed on 1 November 2021, was searched for TCRs annotated for CMV, EBV and SARS-CoV-2, and TCRs annotated for more than one antigen were excluded. The raw public reads went through TCRdb reprocessing: fastp at Q25, MiXCR clone calling, in-frame beta chains kept. CDR3 protein sequences are deduplicated, and each keeps its most common genes and DNA. TCRdb's processing, not the authors', yielded these V and J calls. The sample table lists 35,000 to 45,000 distinct CDR3 sequences, about 6% of them with a count of one. The ten largest clonotypes hold less than 25% of the sample.

CDR3 length: 16 amino acids, cysteine to phenylalanine. CDR3 DNA is the only sequence kept; it has 48 bases, read in frame from the first base. V trim: 6 bases; J trim: 2 bases; unmatched bases: 12. As encoded in the germline V gene, CDR1 is SQVTM while CDR2 is ANQGSEA. This sample is part of a study of early T cells in non-severe SARS-CoV-2 infection (dated by TCRdb to about 2021). Study-wide context: Because TCR sequencing was done on bulk RNA from unsorted whole blood, the alpha and beta chains could not be paired. The paper as a whole reports these results and caveats: Matching against VDJdb was skewed toward anti-spike CD8 responses, likely underestimated virus-specific expansions, and missed private and CD4 specificities.

The study was a case-control design nested within a healthcare worker cohort in London, UK, with weekly nasopharyngeal swab PCR tests and blood sampling. Healthcare workers were enrolled in the week of the UK lockdown, from 23 to 31 March 2020, and were followed every week for up to roughly 15 weeks. This clonotype originated in an adult who was a healthcare worker with PCR-confirmed SARS-CoV-2 infection or an uninfected control (not recorded which). The rearranged chain carries TRBV29-1 and TRBJ2-3, with 9 bases matching TRBD1. Sequenced material: whole blood, taken at baseline. The bases are TGCAGCGTGTACAGGGGGCAGGCCAGGGACACAGATACGCAGTATTTT. This codes for CSVYRGQARDTDTQYF.